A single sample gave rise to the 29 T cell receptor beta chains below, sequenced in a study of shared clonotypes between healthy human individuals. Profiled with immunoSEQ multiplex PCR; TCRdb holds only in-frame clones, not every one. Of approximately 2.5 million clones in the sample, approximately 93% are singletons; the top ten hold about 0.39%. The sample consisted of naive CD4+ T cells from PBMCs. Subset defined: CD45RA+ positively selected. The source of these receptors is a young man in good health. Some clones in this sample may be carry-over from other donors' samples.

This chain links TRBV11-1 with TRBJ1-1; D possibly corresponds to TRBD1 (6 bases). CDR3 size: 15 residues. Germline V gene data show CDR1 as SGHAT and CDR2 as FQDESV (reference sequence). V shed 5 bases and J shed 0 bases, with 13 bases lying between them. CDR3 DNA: TGTGCCAGCAGCCCACAAGGACAGTTGAACACTGAAGCTTTCTTT. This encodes CASSPQGQLNTEAFF.

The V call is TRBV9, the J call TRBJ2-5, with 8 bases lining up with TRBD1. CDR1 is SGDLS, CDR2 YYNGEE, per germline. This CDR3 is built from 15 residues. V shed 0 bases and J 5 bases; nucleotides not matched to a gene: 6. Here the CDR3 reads CASSVAQGARETQYF. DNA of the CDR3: TGTGCCAGCAGCGTAGCGCAGGGGGCTCGGGAGACCCAGTACTTC. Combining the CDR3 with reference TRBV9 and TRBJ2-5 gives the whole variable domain DSGVTQTPKHLITATGQRVTLRCSPRSGDLSVYWYQQSLDQGLQFLIQYYNGEERAKGNILERFSAQQFPDLHSELNLSSLELGDSALYFCASSVAQGARETQYFGPGTRLLVL.

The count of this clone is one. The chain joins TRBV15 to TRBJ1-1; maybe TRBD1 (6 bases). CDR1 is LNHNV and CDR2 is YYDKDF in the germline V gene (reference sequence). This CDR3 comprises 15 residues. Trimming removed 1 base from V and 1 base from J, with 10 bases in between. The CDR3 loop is CATSRGRQENTEAFF. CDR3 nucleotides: TGTGCCACCAGCAGAGGCCGACAGGAGAACACTGAAGCTTTCTTT.

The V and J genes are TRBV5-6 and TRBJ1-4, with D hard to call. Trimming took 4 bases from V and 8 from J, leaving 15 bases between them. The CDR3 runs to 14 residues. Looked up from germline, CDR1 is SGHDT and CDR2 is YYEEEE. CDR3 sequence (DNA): TGTGCCAGCAGCCTATTTTCTACCGGAGAAAAACTGTTTTTT. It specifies CASSLFSTGEKLFF.

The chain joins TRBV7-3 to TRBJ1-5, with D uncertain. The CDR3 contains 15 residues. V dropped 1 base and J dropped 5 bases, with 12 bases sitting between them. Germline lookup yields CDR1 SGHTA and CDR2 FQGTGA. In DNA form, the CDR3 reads TGTGCCAGCAGCTTAATCCGGGATCCGTATCAGCCCCAGCATTTT. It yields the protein CASSLIRDPYQPQHF.

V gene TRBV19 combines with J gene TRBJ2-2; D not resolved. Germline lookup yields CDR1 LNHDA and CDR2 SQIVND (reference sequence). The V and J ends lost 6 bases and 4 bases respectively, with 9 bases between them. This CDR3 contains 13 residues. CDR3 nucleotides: TGTGCCAGTAGCCCAGGATTCACCGGGGAGCTGTTTTTT. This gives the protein CASSPGFTGELFF.

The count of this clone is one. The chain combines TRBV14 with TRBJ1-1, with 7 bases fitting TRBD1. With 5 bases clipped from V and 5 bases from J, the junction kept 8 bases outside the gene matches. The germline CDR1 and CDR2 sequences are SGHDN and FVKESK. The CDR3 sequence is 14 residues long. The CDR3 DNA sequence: TGTGCCAGCAGCGGACAGGCCGTGCGGACTGAAGCTTTCTTT. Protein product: CASSGQAVRTEAFF.

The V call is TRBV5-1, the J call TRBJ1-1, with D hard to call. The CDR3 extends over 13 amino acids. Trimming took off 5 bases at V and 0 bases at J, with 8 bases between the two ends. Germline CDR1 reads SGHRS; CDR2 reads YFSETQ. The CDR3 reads CASSSYLNTEAFF. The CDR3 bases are TGCGCCAGCAGTAGCTACCTGAACACTGAAGCTTTCTTT. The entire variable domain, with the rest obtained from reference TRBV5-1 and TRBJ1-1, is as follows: KAGVTQTPRYLIKTRGQQVTLSCSPISGHRSVSWYQQTPGQGLQFLFEYFSETQRNKGNFPGRFSGRQFSNSRSEMNVSTLELGDSALYLCASSSYLNTEAFFGQGTRLTVV.

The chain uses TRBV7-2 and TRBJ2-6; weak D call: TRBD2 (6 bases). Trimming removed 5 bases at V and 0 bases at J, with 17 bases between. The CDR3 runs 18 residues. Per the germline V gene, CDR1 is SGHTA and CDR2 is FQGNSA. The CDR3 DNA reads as TGTGCCAGCAGCCCCCGTTCTGCGGGGTACTCTGGGGCCAACGTCCTGACTTTC. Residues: CASSPRSAGYSGANVLTF. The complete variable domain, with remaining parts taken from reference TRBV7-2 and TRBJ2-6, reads GAGVSQSPSNKVTEKGKDVELRCDPISGHTALYWYRQSLGQGLEFLIYFQGNSAPDKSGLPSDRFSAERTGGSVSTLTIQRTQQEDSAVYLCASSPRSAGYSGANVLTFGAGSRLTVL.

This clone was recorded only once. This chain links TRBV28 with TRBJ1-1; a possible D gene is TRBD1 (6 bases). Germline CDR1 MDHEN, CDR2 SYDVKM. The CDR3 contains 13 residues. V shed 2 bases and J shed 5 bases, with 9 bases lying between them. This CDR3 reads CASSLQGMTEAFF. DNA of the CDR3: TGTGCCAGCAGTTTACAGGGGATGACTGAAGCTTTCTTT.

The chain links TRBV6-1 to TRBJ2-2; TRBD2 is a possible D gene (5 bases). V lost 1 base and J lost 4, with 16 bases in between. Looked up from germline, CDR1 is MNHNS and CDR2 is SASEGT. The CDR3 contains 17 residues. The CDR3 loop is CASSEDFGSGLTGELFF. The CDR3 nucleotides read TGTGCCAGCAGTGAAGATTTTGGGAGCGGCCTCACCGGGGAGCTGTTTTTT.

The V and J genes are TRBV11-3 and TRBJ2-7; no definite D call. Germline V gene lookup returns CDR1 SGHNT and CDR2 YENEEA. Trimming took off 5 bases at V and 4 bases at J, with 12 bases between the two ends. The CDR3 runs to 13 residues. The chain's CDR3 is CASSRLLGYEQYF. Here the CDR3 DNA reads TGTGCCAGCAGCCGCCTTTTAGGGTACGAGCAGTACTTC.

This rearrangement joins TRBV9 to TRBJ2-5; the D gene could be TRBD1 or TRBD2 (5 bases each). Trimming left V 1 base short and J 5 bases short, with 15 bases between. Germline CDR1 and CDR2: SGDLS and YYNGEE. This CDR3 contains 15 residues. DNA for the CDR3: TGTGCCAGCAGCGTATTGGCGAGGGACGGGGAGACCCAGTACTTC. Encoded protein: CASSVLARDGETQYF.

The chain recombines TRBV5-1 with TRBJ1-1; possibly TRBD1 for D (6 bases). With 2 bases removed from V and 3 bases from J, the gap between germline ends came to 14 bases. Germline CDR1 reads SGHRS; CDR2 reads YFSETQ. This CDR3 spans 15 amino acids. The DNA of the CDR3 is TGCGCCAGCAGCTTTTACGGGGGCCCGGACACTGAAGCTTTCTTT. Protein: CASSFYGGPDTEAFF.

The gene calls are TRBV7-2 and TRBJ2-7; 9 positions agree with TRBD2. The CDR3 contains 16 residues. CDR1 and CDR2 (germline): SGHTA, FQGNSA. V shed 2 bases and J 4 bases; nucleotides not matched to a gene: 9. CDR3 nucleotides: TGTGCCAGCAGCTTACGAGTAGCGGGAGTTGTTTACGAGCAGTACTTC. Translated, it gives CASSLRVAGVVYEQYF.

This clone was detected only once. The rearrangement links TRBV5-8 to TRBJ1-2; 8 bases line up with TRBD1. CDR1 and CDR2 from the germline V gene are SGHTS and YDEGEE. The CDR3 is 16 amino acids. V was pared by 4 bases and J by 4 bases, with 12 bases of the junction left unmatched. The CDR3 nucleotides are TGTGCCAGCAGCCCGAACGGCGGGACAGGACCCTATGGCTACACCTTC. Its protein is CASSPNGGTGPYGYTF.

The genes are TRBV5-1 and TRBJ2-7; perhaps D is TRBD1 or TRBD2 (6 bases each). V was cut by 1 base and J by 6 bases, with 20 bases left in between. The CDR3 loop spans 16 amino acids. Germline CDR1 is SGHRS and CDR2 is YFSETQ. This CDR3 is CASSLFSGAVQGEQYF. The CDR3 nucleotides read TGCGCCAGCAGCTTGTTTTCGGGGGCCGTACAGGGCGAGCAGTACTTC.

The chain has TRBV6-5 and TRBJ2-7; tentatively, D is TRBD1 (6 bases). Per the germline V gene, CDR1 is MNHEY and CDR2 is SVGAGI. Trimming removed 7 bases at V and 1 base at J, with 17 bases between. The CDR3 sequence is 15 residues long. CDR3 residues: CASKRQDQGSYEQYF. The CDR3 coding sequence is TGTGCCAGCAAAAGACAGGACCAGGGGTCCTACGAGCAGTACTTC.

CDR3 sequence reads: CASSFTGTGGWETQYF. The CDR3 DNA sequence: TGCGCCAGCAGCTTTACCGGGACAGGGGGCTGGGAGACCCAGTACTTC. This rearrangement joins TRBV5-1 to TRBJ2-5; 12 nucleotides align to TRBD1. Germline trimming cut 2 bases from V and 5 bases from J; bases unmatched to any gene: 7. The CDR3 extends over 16 amino acids. Germline values: CDR1 SGHRS, CDR2 YFSETQ.

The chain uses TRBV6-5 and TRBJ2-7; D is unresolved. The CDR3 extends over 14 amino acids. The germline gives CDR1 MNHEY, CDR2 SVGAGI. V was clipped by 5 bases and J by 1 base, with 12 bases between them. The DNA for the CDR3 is TGTGCCAGCAGTACCTTGAAGGGTTCCTACGAGCAGTACTTC. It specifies CASSTLKGSYEQYF.

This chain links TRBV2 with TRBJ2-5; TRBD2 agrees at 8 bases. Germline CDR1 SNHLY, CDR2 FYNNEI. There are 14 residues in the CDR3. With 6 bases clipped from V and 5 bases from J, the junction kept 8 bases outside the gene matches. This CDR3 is CASRTHRGGETQYF. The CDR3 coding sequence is TGTGCCAGCAGGACCCATCGGGGGGGGGAGACCCAGTACTTC.

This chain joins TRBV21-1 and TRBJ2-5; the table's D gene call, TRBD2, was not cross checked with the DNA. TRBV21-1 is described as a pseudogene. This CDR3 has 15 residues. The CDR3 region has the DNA TGTGCCAGCAGCTCCAGGTGGCGGGACCAAGAGACCCAGTACTTC. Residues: CASSSRWRDQETQYF.

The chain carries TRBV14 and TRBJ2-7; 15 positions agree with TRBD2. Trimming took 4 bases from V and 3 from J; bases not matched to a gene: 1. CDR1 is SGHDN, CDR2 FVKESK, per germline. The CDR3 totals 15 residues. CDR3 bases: TGTGCCAGCAGCCGGGGACTAGCGGGAGGCTACGAGCAGTACTTC. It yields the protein CASSRGLAGGYEQYF.

This CDR3 reads CASSREGGADEQYF. For the CDR3, the DNA is TGTGCCAGCAGCCGCGAAGGGGGCGCCGACGAGCAGTACTTC. The J gene is TRBJ2-7, the V gene TRBV7-3; 7 bases map to TRBD1. Germline CDR1 SGHTA, CDR2 FQGTGA. V lost 5 bases to trimming and J lost 5 bases; unmatched junction nucleotides: 9. CDR3 length: 14 residues. Full variable domain (remainder filled in from reference TRBV7-3 and TRBJ2-7): GAGVSQTPSNKVTEKGKYVELRCDPISGHTALYWYRQSLGQGPEFLIYFQGTGAADDSGLPNDRFFAVRPEGSVSTLKIQRTERGDSAVYLCASSREGGADEQYFGPGTRLTVT.

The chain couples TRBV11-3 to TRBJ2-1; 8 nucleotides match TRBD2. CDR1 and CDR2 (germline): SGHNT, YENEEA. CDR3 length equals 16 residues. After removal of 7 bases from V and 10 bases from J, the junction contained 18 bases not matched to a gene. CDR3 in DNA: TGTGCCAGCACGCGGGGGATAGCGGGGACTCCAGAGGAGCAGTTCTTC. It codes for CASTRGIAGTPEEQFF.

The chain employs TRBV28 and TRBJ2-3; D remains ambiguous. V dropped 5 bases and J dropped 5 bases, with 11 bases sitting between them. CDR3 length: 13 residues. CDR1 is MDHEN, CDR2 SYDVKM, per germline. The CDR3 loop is CASSELSVDTQYF. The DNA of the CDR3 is TGTGCCAGCAGTGAGCTTAGTGTAGATACGCAGTATTTT.

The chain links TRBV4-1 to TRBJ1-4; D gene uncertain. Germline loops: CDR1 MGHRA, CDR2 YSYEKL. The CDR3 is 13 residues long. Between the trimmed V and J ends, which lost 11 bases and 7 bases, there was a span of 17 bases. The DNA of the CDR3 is TGCGCCGGCGGATTGGTCCCCGGTGAAAAACTGTTTTTT. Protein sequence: CAGGLVPGEKLFF.

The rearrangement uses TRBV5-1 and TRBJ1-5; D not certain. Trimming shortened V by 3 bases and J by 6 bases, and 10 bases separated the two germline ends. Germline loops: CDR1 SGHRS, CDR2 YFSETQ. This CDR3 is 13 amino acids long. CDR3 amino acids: CASSYSGSQPQHF. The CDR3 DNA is TGCGCCAGCAGCTATAGCGGGAGTCAGCCCCAGCATTTT. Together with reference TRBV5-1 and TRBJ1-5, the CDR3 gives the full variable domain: KAGVTQTPRYLIKTRGQQVTLSCSPISGHRSVSWYQQTPGQGLQFLFEYFSETQRNKGNFPGRFSGRQFSNSRSEMNVSTLELGDSALYLCASSYSGSQPQHFGDGTRLSIL.

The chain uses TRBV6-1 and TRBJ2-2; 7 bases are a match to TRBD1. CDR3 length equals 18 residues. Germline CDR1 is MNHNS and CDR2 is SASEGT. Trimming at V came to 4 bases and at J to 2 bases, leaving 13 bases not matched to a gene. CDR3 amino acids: CASSVFSLTGSNTGELFF. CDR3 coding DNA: TGTGCCAGCAGTGTTTTCTCTTTGACAGGGAGTAACACCGGGGAGCTGTTTTTT.